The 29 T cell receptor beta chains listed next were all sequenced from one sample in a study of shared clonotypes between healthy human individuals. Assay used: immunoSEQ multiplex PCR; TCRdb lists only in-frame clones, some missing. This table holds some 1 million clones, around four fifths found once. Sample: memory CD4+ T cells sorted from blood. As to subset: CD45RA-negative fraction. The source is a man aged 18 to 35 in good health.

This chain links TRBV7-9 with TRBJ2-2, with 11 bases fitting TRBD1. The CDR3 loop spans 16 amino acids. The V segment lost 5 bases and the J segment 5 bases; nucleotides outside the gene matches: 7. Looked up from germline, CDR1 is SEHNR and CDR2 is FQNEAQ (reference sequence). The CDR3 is CASSTTGTGGTGELFF. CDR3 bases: TGTGCCAGCAGCACGACCGGGACAGGGGGGACCGGGGAGCTGTTTTTT.

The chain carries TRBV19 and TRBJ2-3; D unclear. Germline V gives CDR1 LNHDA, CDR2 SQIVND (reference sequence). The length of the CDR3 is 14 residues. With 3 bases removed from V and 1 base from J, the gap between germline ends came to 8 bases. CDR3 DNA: TGTGCCAGTAGTATTCTAGAGGGCACAGATACGCAGTATTTT. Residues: CASSILEGTDTQYF.

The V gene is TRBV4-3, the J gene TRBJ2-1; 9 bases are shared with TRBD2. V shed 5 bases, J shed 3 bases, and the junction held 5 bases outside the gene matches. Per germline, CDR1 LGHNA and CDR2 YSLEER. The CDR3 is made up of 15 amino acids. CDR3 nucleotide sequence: TGCGCCAGCAGCTTTAGCGGGAGTAACTACAATGAGCAGTTCTTC. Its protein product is CASSFSGSNYNEQFF.

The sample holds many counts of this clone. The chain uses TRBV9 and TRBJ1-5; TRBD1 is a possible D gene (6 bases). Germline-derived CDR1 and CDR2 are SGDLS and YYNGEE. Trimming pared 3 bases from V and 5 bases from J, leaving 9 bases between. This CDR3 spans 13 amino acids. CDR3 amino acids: CASSASGDQPQHF. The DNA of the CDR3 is TGTGCCAGCAGCGCCTCAGGGGATCAGCCCCAGCATTTT.

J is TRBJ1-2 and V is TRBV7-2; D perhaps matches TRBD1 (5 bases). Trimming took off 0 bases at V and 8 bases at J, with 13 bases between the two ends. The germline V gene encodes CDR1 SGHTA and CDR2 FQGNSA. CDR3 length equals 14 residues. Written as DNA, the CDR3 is TGTGCCAGCAGCTTAGCGGGTCGGGGGACCGGCTACACCTTC. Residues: CASSLAGRGTGYTF.

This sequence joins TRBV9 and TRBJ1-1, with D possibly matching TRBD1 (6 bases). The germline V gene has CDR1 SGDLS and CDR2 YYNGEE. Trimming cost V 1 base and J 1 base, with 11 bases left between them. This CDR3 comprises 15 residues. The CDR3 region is CASSVIRGGNTEAFF. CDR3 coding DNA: TGTGCCAGCAGCGTAATTCGAGGGGGGAACACTGAAGCTTTCTTT.

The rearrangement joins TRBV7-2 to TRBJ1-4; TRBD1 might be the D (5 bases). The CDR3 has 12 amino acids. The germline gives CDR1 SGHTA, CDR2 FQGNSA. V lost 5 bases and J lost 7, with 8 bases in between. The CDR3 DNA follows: TGTGCCAGCAGCCCTCAGGGTGAAAAACTGTTTTTT. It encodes CASSPQGEKLFF.

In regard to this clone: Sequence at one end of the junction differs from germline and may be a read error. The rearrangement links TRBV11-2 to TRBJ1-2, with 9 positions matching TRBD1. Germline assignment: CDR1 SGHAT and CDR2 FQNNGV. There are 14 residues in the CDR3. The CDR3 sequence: CASSLKGQGSRLAF. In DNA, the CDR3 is TGTGCCAGCAGCTTGAAGGGACAGGGTAGTAGGTTAGCCTTC.

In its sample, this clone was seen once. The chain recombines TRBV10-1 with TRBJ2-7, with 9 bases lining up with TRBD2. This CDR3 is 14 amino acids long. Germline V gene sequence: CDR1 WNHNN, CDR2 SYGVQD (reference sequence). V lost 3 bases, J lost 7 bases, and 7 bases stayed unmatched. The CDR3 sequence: CASSDTSGLGEQYF. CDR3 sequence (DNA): TGCGCCAGCAGTGATACTAGCGGGCTTGGAGAGCAGTACTTC.

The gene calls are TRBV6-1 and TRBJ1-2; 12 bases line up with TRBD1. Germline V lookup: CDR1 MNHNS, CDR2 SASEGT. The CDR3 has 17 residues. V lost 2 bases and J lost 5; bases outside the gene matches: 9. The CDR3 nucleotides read TGTGCCAGCAGTGAATTTGGGACAGGGGGCGAAGTATATGGCTACACCTTC. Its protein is CASSEFGTGGEVYGYTF.

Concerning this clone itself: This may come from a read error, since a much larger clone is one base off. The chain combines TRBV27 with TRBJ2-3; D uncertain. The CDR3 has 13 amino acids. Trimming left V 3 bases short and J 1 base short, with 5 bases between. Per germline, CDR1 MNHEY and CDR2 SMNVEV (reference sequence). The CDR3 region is CASSFSGTDTQYF. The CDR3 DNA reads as TGTGCCAGCAGTTTTTCGGGCACAGATACGCAGTATTTT.

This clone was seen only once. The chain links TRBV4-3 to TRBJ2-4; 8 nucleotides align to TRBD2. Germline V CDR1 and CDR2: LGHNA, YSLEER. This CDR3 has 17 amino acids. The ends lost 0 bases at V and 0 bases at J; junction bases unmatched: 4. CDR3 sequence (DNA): TGCGCCAGCAGCCAAGATCGGGGGGGAATAGCCAAAAACATTCAGTACTTC. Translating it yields CASSQDRGGIAKNIQYF.

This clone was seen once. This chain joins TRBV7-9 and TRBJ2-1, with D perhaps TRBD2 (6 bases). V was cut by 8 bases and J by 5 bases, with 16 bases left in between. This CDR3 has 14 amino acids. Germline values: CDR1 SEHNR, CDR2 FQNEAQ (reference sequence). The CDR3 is CASAYSGGNNEQFF. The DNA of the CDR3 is TGTGCCAGCGCCTACTCCGGGGGTAACAATGAGCAGTTCTTC.

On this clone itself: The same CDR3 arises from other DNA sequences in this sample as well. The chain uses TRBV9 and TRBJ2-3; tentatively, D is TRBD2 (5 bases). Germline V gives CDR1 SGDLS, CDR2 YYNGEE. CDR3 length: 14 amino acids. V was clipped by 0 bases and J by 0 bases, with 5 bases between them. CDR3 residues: CASSVGGSTDTQYF. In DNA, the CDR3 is TGTGCCAGCAGCGTAGGAGGGAGCACAGATACGCAGTATTTT.

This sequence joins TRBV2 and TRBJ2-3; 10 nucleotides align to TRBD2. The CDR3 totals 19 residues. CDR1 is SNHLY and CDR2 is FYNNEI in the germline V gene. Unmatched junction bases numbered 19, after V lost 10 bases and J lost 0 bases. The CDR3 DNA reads TGTGCCACCCCCGCGGGGAAGCGGGGGGGATCCTCTAGCACAGATACGCAGTATTTT. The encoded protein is CATPAGKRGGSSSTDTQYF.

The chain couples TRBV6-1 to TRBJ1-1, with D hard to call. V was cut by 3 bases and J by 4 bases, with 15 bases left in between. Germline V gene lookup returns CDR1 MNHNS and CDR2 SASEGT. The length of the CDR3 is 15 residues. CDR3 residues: CASSDVKVPRTEAFF. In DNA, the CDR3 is TGTGCCAGCAGTGATGTGAAAGTGCCGCGCACTGAAGCTTTCTTT.

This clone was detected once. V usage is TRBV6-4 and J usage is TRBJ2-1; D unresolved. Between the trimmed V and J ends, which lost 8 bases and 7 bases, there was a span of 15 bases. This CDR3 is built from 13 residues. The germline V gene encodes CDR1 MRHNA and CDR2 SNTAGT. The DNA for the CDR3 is TGTGCCAGCGTCTGCCCAACTCCGAATGAGCAGTTCTTC. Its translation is CASVCPTPNEQFF.

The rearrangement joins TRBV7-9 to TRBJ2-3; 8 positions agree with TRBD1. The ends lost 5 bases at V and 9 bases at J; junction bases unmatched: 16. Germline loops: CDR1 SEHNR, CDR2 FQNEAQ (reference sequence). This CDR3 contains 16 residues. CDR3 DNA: TGTGCCAGCAGCCCACGCCTTGGACAGGGAAGGGGCACGCAGTATTTT. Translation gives CASSPRLGQGRGTQYF. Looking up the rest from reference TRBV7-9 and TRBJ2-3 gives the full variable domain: DTGVSQNPRHKITKRGQNVTFRCDPISEHNRLYWYRQTLGQGPEFLTYFQNEAQLEKSRLLSDRFSAERPKGSFSTLEIQRTEQGDSAMYLCASSPRLGQGRGTQYFGPGTRLTVL.

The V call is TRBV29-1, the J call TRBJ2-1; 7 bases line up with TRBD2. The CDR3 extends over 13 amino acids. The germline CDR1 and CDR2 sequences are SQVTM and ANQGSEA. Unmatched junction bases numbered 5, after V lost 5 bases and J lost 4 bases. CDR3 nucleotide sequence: TGCAGCGTTTCGGGGGGACGTTACAATGAGCAGTTCTTC. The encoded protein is CSVSGGRYNEQFF.

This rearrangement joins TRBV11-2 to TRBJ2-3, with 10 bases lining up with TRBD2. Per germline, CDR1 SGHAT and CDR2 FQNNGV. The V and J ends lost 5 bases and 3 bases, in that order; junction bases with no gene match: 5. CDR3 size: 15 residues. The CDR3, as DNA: TGTGCCAGCAGCAGAAGCGGGAGGGAGACAGATACGCAGTATTTT. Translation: CASSRSGRETDTQYF.

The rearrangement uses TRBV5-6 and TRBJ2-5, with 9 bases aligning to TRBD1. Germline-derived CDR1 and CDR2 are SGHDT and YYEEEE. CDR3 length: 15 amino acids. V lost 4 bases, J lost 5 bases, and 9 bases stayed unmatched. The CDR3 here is CASSPGQGFGETQYF. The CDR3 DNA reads TGTGCCAGCAGCCCCGGACAGGGGTTCGGTGAGACCCAGTACTTC.

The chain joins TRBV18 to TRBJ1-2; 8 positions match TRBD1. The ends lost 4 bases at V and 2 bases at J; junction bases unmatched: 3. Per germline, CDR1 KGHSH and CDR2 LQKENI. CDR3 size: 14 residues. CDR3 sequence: CASSLGQENYGYTF. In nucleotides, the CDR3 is TGTGCCAGCTCACTGGGACAGGAGAACTATGGCTACACCTTC.

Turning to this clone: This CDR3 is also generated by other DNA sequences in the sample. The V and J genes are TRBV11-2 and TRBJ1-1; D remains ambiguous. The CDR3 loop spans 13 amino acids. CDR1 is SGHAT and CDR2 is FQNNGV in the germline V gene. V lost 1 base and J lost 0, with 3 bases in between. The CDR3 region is CASSLAVNTEAFF. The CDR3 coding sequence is TGTGCCAGCAGCTTAGCAGTGAACACTGAAGCTTTCTTT.

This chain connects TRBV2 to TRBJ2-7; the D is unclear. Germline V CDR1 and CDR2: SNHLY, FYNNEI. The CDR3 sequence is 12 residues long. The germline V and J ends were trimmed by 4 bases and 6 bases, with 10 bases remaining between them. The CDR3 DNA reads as TGTGCCAGCAGTGGCTTAGGGCGCGAGCAGTACTTC. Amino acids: CASSGLGREQYF.

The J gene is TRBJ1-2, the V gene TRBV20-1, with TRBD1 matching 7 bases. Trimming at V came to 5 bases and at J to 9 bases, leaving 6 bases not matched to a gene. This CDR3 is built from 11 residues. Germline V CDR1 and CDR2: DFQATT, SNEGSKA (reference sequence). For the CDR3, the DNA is TGCAGTGCTGACAGGGACGAGCGCTACACCTTC. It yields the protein CSADRDERYTF.

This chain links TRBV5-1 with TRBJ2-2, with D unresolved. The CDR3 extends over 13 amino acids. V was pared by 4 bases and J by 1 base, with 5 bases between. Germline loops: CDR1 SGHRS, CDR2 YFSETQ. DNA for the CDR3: TGCGCCAGCAGCGTTCGGAACACCGGGGAGCTGTTTTTT. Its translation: CASSVRNTGELFF.

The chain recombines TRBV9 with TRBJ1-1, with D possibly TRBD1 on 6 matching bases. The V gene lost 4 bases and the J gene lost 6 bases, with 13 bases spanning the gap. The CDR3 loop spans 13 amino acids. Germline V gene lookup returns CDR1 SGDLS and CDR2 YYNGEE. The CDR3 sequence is CASSPQGFAEAFF. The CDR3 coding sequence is TGTGCCAGCAGCCCACAGGGATTCGCTGAAGCTTTCTTT.

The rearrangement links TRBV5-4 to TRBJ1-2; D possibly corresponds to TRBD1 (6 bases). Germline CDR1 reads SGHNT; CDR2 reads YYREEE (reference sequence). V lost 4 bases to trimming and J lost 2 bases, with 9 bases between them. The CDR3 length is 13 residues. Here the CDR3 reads CASSRTANYGYTF. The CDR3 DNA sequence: TGTGCCAGCAGCCGGACAGCCAACTATGGCTACACCTTC.

The DNA of the CDR3 is TGTGCCAGCAGTTCACCCCGATCCTACGAGCAGTACTTC. Translated, it gives CASSSPRSYEQYF. The chain combines TRBV6-5 with TRBJ2-7; the D is unclear. Trimming took 4 bases from V and 1 from J, leaving 8 bases between them. CDR3 length: 13 residues. Germline V gives CDR1 MNHEY, CDR2 SVGAGI.